This T cell receptor beta chain was observed in a study of blood T cell repertoires in COVID-19. Study-wide context: Samples representing acute and convalescent COVID-19 were sourced from the United States, Italy and Spain.

CDR3 size: 13 residues. V lost 1 base and J lost 5, with 12 bases in between. Per germline, CDR1 SQVTM and CDR2 ANQGSEA. The data were produced by immunoSEQ multiplex PCR, yet TCRdb's version contains in-frame clones alone and is incomplete. Here the sample spans some 300,000 clones, approximately 88% being singletons. What was sequenced was peripheral blood. The chain uses TRBV29-1 and TRBJ2-7; no definite D call. The clonotype was recovered from a woman aged 30 to 39 who had recovered from COVID-19. CDR3 residues: CSVEGQVLDEQYF. The CDR3 DNA follows: TGCAGCGTTGAAGGCCAGGTTCTCGACGAGCAGTACTTC.